The sequence of this T cell receptor beta chain was determined in a study of blood T cell repertoires in COVID-19. Study-wide background: Sites in the United States, Italy and Spain provided acute and convalescent COVID-19 samples. In each case, the material was cDNA or gDNA derived from T cells, B-cell-depleted T cells, or PBMCs.

In the original processing: By means of reference gene primer amplification, nucleated cell counts were estimated. The assay was immunoSEQ multiplex PCR, and TCRdb's table has in-frame clones only and misses some. The DNA was the basis for D and trimming; V, J and clone size are from that table. Here the sample spans about 38,000 clones, approximately 94% being singletons. The germline V gene encodes CDR1 MGHDK and CDR2 SYGVNS. The CDR3 spans 16 residues. Trimming at V came to 5 bases and at J to 4 bases, leaving 8 bases not matched to a gene. The chain employs TRBV25-1 and TRBJ1-5; 10 nucleotides agree with TRBD1. Sequencing input: peripheral blood. This receptor was taken from a human donor with active COVID-19. The donor label of this sample is uncertain. This CDR3 is CASSPRTGGLNQPQHF. DNA of the CDR3: TGTGCCAGCAGTCCTCGGACAGGGGGTTTGAATCAGCCCCAGCATTTT.